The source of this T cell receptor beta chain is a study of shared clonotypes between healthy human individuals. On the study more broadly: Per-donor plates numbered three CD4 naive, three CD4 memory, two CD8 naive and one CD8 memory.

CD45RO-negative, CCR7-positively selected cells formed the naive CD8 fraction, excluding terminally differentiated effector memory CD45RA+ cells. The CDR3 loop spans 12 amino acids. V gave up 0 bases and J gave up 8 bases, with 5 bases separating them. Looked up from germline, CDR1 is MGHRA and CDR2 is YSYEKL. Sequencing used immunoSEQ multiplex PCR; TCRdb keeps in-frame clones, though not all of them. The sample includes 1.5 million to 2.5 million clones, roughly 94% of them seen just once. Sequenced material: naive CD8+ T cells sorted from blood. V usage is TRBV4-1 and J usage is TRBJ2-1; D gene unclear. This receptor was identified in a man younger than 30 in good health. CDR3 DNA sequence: TGCGCCAGCAGCCAAGAACTCTATGAGCAGTTCTTC. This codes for CASSQELYEQFF.